This is a list of T cell receptor beta chains from one sample in a study of T cells in localized non-small cell lung cancer. Only in-frame clones appear in the TCRdb table, and some are missing; sequencing was by immunoSEQ multiplex PCR. The sample lists about 79,000 clones; 84% were seen once. The input for sequencing was peripheral blood, taken before any cancer treatment. All receptors derive from a female donor older than 55 with stage I lung adenocarcinoma. Each CDR3 is given with its conserved first and last residue. The order of the fields is V gene, CDR3 protein.

V: TRBV30; CDR3: CAWTGQVANTGELFF
V: TRBV5-5; CDR3: CASSLGQGLPTYEQYF
V: TRBV27; CDR3: CASSWDRANSPLHF
V: TRBV5-1; CDR3: CASSPGGLEGYTF
V: TRBV18; CDR3: CASSPDSNYGYTF
V: TRBV11-2; CDR3: CASSLDRTPEAFF
V: TRBV19; CDR3: CASSTAGVTDTQYF
V: TRBV7-3; CDR3: CASSSIGVGELFF
V: TRBV2; CDR3: CASRRGYNEQFF
V: TRBV9; CDR3: CASSVELYGDNSPLHF
V: TRBV7-2; CDR3: CASSLNLAFYEQYF